These T cell receptor beta chains were read from a single sample in a study of blood T cell repertoires in COVID-19. Using immunoSEQ multiplex PCR, the repertoire was profiled, and TCRdb retains in-frame clones only, with some absent. The top ten clones hold around 3.3% of a sample with 300,000 to 400,000 clones, 91% of them seen once. The sample taken for sequencing was peripheral blood. The receptors originated from a woman aged 18-30 years who had recovered from COVID-19. Each CDR3 is given with its conserved first and last residue. Fields, in order: CDR3 length, clone size, D gene, J gene, V gene, CDR3 DNA, CDR3 protein. A D gene is named only where the DNA matches it firmly. The size entry is marked missing in some rows and otherwise reads once, few, many or a size class.

>15|NA|NA|TRBJ1-3|TRBV10-3
TGTGCCATCAGGTCTCCTACTTCGGGAGGAAACACCATATATTTT
CAIRSPTSGGNTIYF
>13|NA|NA|TRBJ2-1|TRBV19
TGTGCCAGTAGTATGTCCAGCTACAATGAGCAGTTCTTC
CASSMSSYNEQFF
>14|NA|TRBD1|TRBJ1-3|TRBV30
TGTGCCTGGAGGACAGGGAGCTCTGGAAACACCATATATTTT
CAWRTGSSGNTIYF
>13|few|NA|TRBJ2-2|TRBV11-2
TGTGCCAGCAGCCCTATAGCGGCCGGGGAGCTGTTTTTT
CASSPIAAGELFF
>16|NA|TRBD2|TRBJ2-4|TRBV2
TGTGCCAGCAGTCCGCGGACTAGCCGGGCCAAAAACATTCAGTACTTC
CASSPRTSRAKNIQYF
>15|NA|TRBD2|TRBJ2-3|TRBV29-1
TGCAGCGTCCCCACAGCGGGAGGGCCGGGAGATACGCAGTATTTT
CSVPTAGGPGDTQYF
>14|once|TRBD1|TRBJ1-1|TRBV7-6
TGTGCCAGCAGATCCGGGACAGGGGACACTGAAGCTTTCTTT
CASRSGTGDTEAFF
>17|NA|TRBD2|TRBJ2-5|TRBV11-3
TGTGCCAGCAGCCGAACACTAGCGGGAGGGAATCAAGAGACCCAGTACTTC
CASSRTLAGGNQETQYF
>15|NA|NA|TRBJ2-5|TRBV5-4
TGTGCCAGCAGCTTGTTTGGCCTCACCCAAGAGACCCAGTACTTC
CASSLFGLTQETQYF
>14|NA|NA|TRBJ1-5|TRBV6-1
TGTGCCAGCAGTGAGACAGGACCGCATCAGCCCCAGCATTTT
CASSETGPHQPQHF
>14|NA|NA|TRBJ2-1|TRBV5-1
TGCGCCAGCAGCTTCGGTAGCATATACAATGAGCAGTTCTTC
CASSFGSIYNEQFF
>17|NA|NA|TRBJ1-1|TRBV18
TGTGCCAGCTCACCAAACCTCGGGACAATTGATAGTACTGAAGCTTTCTTT
CASSPNLGTIDSTEAFF
>14|NA|NA|TRBJ1-1|TRBV5-6
TGTGCCAGCAGCTTGGTTGGGCCGAACACTGAAGCTTTCTTT
CASSLVGPNTEAFF
>13|NA|NA|TRBJ1-6|TRBV25-1
TGTGCCAGCAGTGGCAGGATAGATTCACCCCTCCACTTT
CASSGRIDSPLHF
>15|NA|TRBD1|TRBJ1-4|TRBV11-2
TGTGCCAGCAGCTTAGAAGGGACAGGGTATGAAAAACTGTTTTTT
CASSLEGTGYEKLFF
>15|NA|TRBD1|TRBJ1-2|TRBV13
TGTGCCAGCAGGCCGGACAGGGGTGATTGGAATGGCTACACCTTC
CASRPDRGDWNGYTF
>17|NA|NA|TRBJ2-4|TRBV28
TGTGCCAGCGTTGGGGTTTGGCCAGGGTTACCCAAAAACATTCAGTACTTC
CASVGVWPGLPKNIQYF